This TCR beta chain emerged from a study of cytomegalovirus exposure and HLA in healthy donors. Overall study findings and caveats: Cytomegalovirus-associated status was assigned to some 180 TCR beta chains.

PCR amplification relied on 60 Vbeta primers (plus 13 Jbeta primers). The assay was immunoSEQ multiplex PCR, and TCRdb's table has in-frame clones only and misses some. The data contain some 240,000 clones, around nine tenths of them singletons. For this clone: Its antigen is still unknown.

J gave up 2 bases and V 3 bases, and 13 bases lay outside the gene matches. Germline CDR1 reads SGHRS; CDR2 reads YFSETQ. CDR3 length: 17 amino acids. The chain has TRBV5-1 and TRBJ1-1, with TRBD1 matching over 7 bases. Sequencing input: PBMCs. This sequence originates from a girl aged 2 to 10 in good health and CMV-seronegative. The CDR3 nucleotides read TGCGCCAGCAGCTACGAAGGTTTGGGACAGCCTAACACTGAAGCTTTCTTT. Encoded protein: CASSYEGLGQPNTEAFF.